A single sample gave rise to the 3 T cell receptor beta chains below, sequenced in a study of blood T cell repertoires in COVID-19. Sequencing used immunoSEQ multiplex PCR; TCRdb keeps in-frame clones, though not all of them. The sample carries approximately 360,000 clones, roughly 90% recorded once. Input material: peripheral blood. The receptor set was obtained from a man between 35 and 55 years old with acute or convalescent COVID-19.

In DNA form, the CDR3 reads TGTGCCATCAGTACTAGCGGGGGGTTGTCGGGAGTGACCCAGTACTTC. It translates to CAISTSGGLSGVTQYF. This rearrangement joins TRBV10-3 to TRBJ2-5, with TRBD2 identical over 12 bases. CDR1 and CDR2 (germline): ENHRY, SYGVKD. J lost 7 bases, V lost 5 bases, and 11 bases had no gene match. The CDR3 has 16 amino acids.

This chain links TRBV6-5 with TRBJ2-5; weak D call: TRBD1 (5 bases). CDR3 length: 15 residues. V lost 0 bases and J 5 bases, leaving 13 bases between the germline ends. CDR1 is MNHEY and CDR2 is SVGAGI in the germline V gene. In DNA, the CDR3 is TGTGCCAGCAGTTACTCGCCCAGGGTTGGGGAGACCCAGTACTTC. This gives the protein CASSYSPRVGETQYF.

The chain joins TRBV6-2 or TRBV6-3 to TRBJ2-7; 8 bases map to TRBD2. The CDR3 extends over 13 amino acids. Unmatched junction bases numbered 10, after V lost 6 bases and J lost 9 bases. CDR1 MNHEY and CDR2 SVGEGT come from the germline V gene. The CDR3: CASSPGGAGGQYF. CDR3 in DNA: TGTGCCAGCAGCCCCGGGGGGGCTGGTGGGCAGTACTTC.